This T cell receptor (beta chain) derives from a study of control samples from healthy donors and cancer patients. V gave up 4 bases and J gave up 6 bases; unmatched junction bases: 8. CDR3 length: 14 residues. CDR1 and CDR2 (germline): SGDLS, YYNGEE. Only in-frame clones appear in the TCRdb table, and some are missing; sequencing was by immunoSEQ multiplex PCR. The sample holds approximately 70,000 clones, 65% to 85% seen once. The V and J genes are TRBV9 and TRBJ1-2; 8 bases align to TRBD1. The sample consisted of blood. This TCR was sampled from a man in his fifties or sixties in good health. The CDR3 region has the DNA TGTGCCAGCAGCCCACAGACAGGGGAGAATGGCTACACCTTC. Its protein product is CASSPQTGENGYTF.